The clone carrying this TCR beta chain registers medium-sized by frequency. What it binds is unknown. Read data end 3 residues before the CDR3 end; the end is taken from the germline J gene. TCR beta CDR3 amplified by multiplex PCR from approximately 1,100 ng genomic DNA. Assay: immunoSEQ multiplex PCR; the TCRdb copy retains only in-frame clones and omits some. Recorded for this sample: about 30,000 clones. These data originate in a study of T cells in women clearing cervical HPV infection. Trimming took 4 bases from V and 2 from J, leaving 12 bases between them. This CDR3 contains 14 residues. The germline CDR1 and CDR2 sequences are KGHSH and LQKENI. Study findings and constraints: Controls had more TRBV6-7 (0.16%) than cases (roughly 0.11%).

This sequence joins TRBV18 and TRBJ2-7; no firm D call. The origin of this receptor is a woman between 18 and 70 years old with a cervical HPV16 infection that either progressed to CIN3+ or cleared (not recorded which). The source material was blood buffy coat. CDR3 DNA, as far as it was read: TGTGCCAGCTCACGTGAGGTATCCCCCTACGAG. Amino acid sequence: CASSREVSPYE. The entire CDR3 reads CASSREVSPYEQYF.